This record concerns one TCR beta chain sequence. The sample holds one count of this clone. Which antigen it targets is not known. No much larger clone exists at a distance of one base, and base qualities are not known. For sequencing of the TCRbeta CDR3 region, genomic DNA was extracted from the sorted cells. The immunoSEQ Assay was used for sequencing of TCRbeta CDR3 regions. In its TCRdb copy, this immuneACCESS table keeps in-frame sequences only and misses some clones. Where compared with another copy, unresolved V genes explain less than half of these, and the others have no known cause. A total of tens of thousands of clones appear in this sample, 75% to 95% of them only once. Around 2.5% of the sample belongs to the ten largest clones. These data originate in a study of OX40 agonist ivuxolimab in advanced cancers. Context from the whole study: Ivuxolimab was an agonistic, fully human IgG2 monoclonal antibody directed against OX40 (CD134), a costimulatory receptor. Prior anti-PD-1, anti-PD-L1 or anti-CTLA-4 therapy was permitted, and checkpoint inhibitors had been received by about two fifths of dose-escalation patients. Partial responses occurred in three dose-escalation patients: two with cutaneous melanoma and one with hepatocellular carcinoma. The purpose of peripheral TCRbeta sequencing was to test whether ivuxolimab changed TCR sequence diversity and led to clonal T-cell expansion. The paper describes the monotherapy dose-escalation part (N of about 50 patients) of the phase I trial of ivuxolimab. In the dose-escalation cohort, 82.7% of patients were male, and the mean age was roughly 60 years, with a range of 23 to 79. Of the roughly 50 dose-escalation patients, hepatocellular carcinoma was present in roughly 19, melanoma in roughly 15, renal cell carcinoma in 9 and head and neck cancer in 9. Intravenous ivuxolimab was administered to patients every 2 weeks at six dose levels: 0.01, 0.1, 0.3, 1.5, 3 and 10 mg/kg. What the study reported, not specific to this receptor: Low levels of normalized T-cell clonal expansion were also shown by some nonresponding patients. After ivuxolimab, CD8+ T cells had more expanded clones than CD4+ T cells on average. In partial responders in the 0.1-3.0 mg/kg groups, normalized peripheral clonal expansion was found to be among the lowest, especially among CD8+ T cells. At doses of 0.1 to 3.0 mg/kg, clonal expansion of both CD4+ and CD8+ blood T cells was observed from baseline to week 6. Antigen specificity was not determined for the clonally expanded peripheral T cells.

Patients with autoimmune disease history or receiving systemic immunosuppression were excluded from the trial. Peripheral blood for TCR sequencing was drawn from every dose cohort at baseline, at cycle 4 day 1 and at cycle 7 day 1. Samples came from an open-label, multicenter, first-in-human phase I dose-escalation trial of ivuxolimab. Adults with locally advanced or metastatic melanoma, renal cell carcinoma, hepatocellular carcinoma or head and neck squamous cell carcinoma were enrolled in the trial. Before TCR sequencing, CD4+ T cells and CD8+ T cells were sorted from peripheral blood as separate populations. The germline V gene provides CDR1 MDHEN and CDR2 SYDVKM. V is shortened by 5 bases, J by 2 bases, and the region joining them spans 16 bases. The CDR3 contains 15 residues, cysteine and phenylalanine counted. The entry retains the CDR3 DNA only, 45 bases that are in frame from base 1.

The material sequenced was CD4+ or CD8+ T cells sorted from blood, taken in a trial of the OX40 agonist ivuxolimab. This TCR was sampled from an adult with an advanced solid tumor such as melanoma, head and neck, liver or kidney cancer. Recombination connected TRBV28 to TRBJ2-7; the D segment could be TRBD2, given 6 matching bases. CDR3 reads: CASSRLSGGAYEQYF. In nucleotides, the sequence is TGTGCCAGCAGTCGGCTTAGCGGAGGGGCCTACGAGCAGTACTTC.